Detailed here is one TCR beta chain. Its antigen is currently not known. Base qualities are not at hand, and no much larger clone is one base apart. V gives up 1 base and J gives up 5 bases, and the segment between their germline ends measures 22 bases. Taken from cysteine to phenylalanine, the CDR3 has 18 residues. Just the 54-base CDR3 DNA is kept, in frame starting at base 1. CDR1 LGHNA and CDR2 YNFKEQ are derived from the germline V gene. The method was the immunoSEQ multiplex PCR assay. A mixture of 60 forward primers for TCR Vbeta segments and 13 reverse primers for TCR Jbeta segments was used in the multiplex PCR. The CDR3 region of rearranged TCR beta genes was amplified from genomic DNA with a multiplex PCR assay. The amplified TCR beta libraries were sequenced on the Illumina HiSeq System as 87-base-pair reads. The published analysis was carried out like this. Across the 670 or so repertoires, a later analysis counted 80 million or so unique TCR beta chains, roughly 11 million of which were shared by at least two donors. Raw reads were error-corrected and collapsed into unique sequences with a nearest-neighbor algorithm that merged closely related sequences to remove PCR and sequencing errors. CDR3 sequences were aligned to IMGT reference sequences to assign V, D and J gene segments. For a sequence to be retained, a match of at least six nucleotides was required to both a V gene segment and a J gene segment. Rearrangements were called productive when the CDR3 lacked stop codons and stayed in frame with V and J; all others were non-productive. CDR3 was defined by IMGT convention, running from the second conserved V-encoded cysteine to the conserved J-encoded phenylalanine. The earlier analysis of 500 to 600 of the donors excluded sequences that lacked an unambiguous match to a single V gene segment. In an earlier analysis of around 600 of the donors, V segments were called functional above 56.7% productive rearrangements and were called segregating when the between-donor standard deviation exceeded 5%. To diagnose cytomegalovirus status from the catalog of TCR beta chain sequences, a statistical classification framework was built. A later analysis assigned V and J genes by comparing TCR nucleotide sequences with IMGT/GENE-DB human TR gene sequences. The TCRdist pipeline was used in a later analysis to assign CDR3 sequences and most-parsimonious VDJ recombination scenarios. In a later analysis, each TCR beta chain was defined by its CDR3 amino acid sequence together with its V-gene family, and reads without a unique V-gene family were excluded. A later analysis removed several hundred highly shared, low-generation-probability nucleotide sequences to deal with suspected cross-contamination and a sequencing artifact. A later analysis calculated a clonal expansion index for each public chain from normalized within-repertoire ranks of inferred template counts. Generation probabilities in a later analysis came from a VDJ recombination model fitted to out-of-frame rearrangements, and those results were checked against IGoR. A later analysis scored TCR-TCR, TCR-HLA and TCR-CMV co-occurrence with hypergeometric tests, applying a repertoire-size bias correction to TCR pairs. A later analysis estimated false discovery rates by permuting HLA or CMV assignments 20 times. In a later analysis, co-occurring TCRs were grouped with DBSCAN, and TCRdist sequence similarity was added when clustering was performed within HLA-allele-positive subsets. Repertoires with fewer than 30,000 or more than 120,000 public chains, plus five repertoires with anomalous nucleotide sharing, were excluded from co-occurrence clustering. What TCRdb holds here is the immuneACCESS table cut down to in-frame rearrangements. Part of the clones is not present; checked against another copy, under half of the missing clones reflect an unresolved V gene, and the others are unexplained. D and trimming come from the DNA, and the V and J calls and clone size come from that table. This sample comprises 75,000 to 80,000 clones, about 75% of them detected only once. 4.9% of the sample comes from the top ten.

This entry belongs to a study of cytomegalovirus exposure and HLA in healthy donors (TCRdb year 2017). With respect to the entire study: According to an earlier analysis of around 600 of the donors, some 170 million T cells yielded roughly 100 million unique TCR beta sequences and about 300 Gb of sequence data. Several DR-DQ haplotypes were handled as single units for association and clustering because linkage in the cohort was strong. In an earlier analysis of roughly 540 of the donors, high-throughput TCR beta sequencing was used to judge whether each TCR beta V gene segment behaved as functional or pseudogenic. To study patterns of TCR occurrence, a later analysis re-analyzed previously published TCR beta repertoires from around 700 donors and added high-resolution HLA genotyping. Rather than using new phenotypic data, the later analysis identified candidate immune exposures from TCR beta sequences and from how often those sequences occurred across donors. Of the approximately 370 genotyped donors, approximately 81% were placed in the genetic ancestry cluster associated with self-reported Caucasian donors. HLA typing included class I and class II loci at four-digit resolution. In addition to the first cohort of approximately 650 subjects, a separate validation cohort of approximately 130 different subjects was used. The number of donors typed differed by locus, with 629-630 for A, B, C, DRB1 and DQB1, roughly 520 for DQA1, about 610 for DPA1, and approximately 470 for DPB1. All discovery cohort repertoires had been generated using a single sequencing platform. Genome-wide SNP genotypes for about three fifths of the 666 donors were used in a later genetic analysis, which treated that subset as a discovery cohort. To predict cytomegalovirus infection status, the study brought together high-throughput TCR immunosequencing, statistical association of individual TCRs with disease status, and machine learning. Across 300 to 400 genotyped donors of the cohort, an average of about 250,000 unique TCR beta nucleotide sequences per donor were sequenced, and roughly 20% of those sequences were non-productive. Donor age, sex, ethnicity and CMV serostatus were compiled alongside the repertoire data. An early release that covered some 640 HLA-typed donors contained 300 to 350 gigabases of sequencing data and some 87 million unique TCR sequences. The study used immunosequencing to profile the T cell repertoires of more than 650 subjects and linked those repertoires to cytomegalovirus serostatus. The study aimed to test whether cataloging public T cell receptors could reveal signatures of past pathogen exposure.

Broader findings and caveats from the paper: Correlated functional status among segregating V segments might be attributable to linkage disequilibrium, but an unknown experimental factor could not be ruled out. Compared with the roughly 710-donor mean, donors in an Asian-associated ancestry cluster had fewer N-insertions in productive TCRs, according to a later genetic analysis. CMV serostatus was the only immune exposure information available for the cohort. It was suggested by the authors that the approach could potentially be generalized to other disease states and immunological phenotypes. Most TCR sequences were observed very rarely across donors, whereas some public TCRs were present in many individuals. A further reported finding was that TCR beta sequences accurately predicted the HLA-A and HLA-B alleles for most subjects in the first cohort. In vitro tests confirmed that a few of the cytomegalovirus-associated TCR beta chains recognize cytomegalovirus antigens. Presence/absence analyses assumed roughly uniform sequencing depth across donors, an assumption that may not hold. The cohort was sequenced for TCR beta chains only, and without alpha or paired-chain data the features that could be detected were limited. V-gene and J-gene trimming of TCR beta chains was associated with a missense DCLRE1C variant in a later genetic analysis, and the association was replicated in an independent cohort. The study gave a list of roughly 150 TCR beta chains associated with cytomegalovirus. A later analysis reported that several top co-occurrence clusters appeared linked to parvovirus B19, influenza, CMV and Epstein-Barr virus. In a later analysis, TCR association rates were found to vary across HLA loci, with the most associated TCRs seen for DRB1 alleles and the fewest for HLA-C alleles. Broadly in line with IMGT annotations, most TCR beta V segments showed up in productive rearrangements about 90% or about 30% of the time in an earlier analysis of a few hundred of the donors. In a later analysis, HLA-associated TCR beta chains showed more clonal expansion and lower generation probabilities than non-associated chains that were equally common. Because HLA typing was unavailable for some donors at each locus, only the typed subset was used in association tests. A later analysis associated approximately 17,000 TCR beta sequences with specific HLA alleles at a false discovery rate of 0.05. Some IMGT-functional V segments, including TRBV6-2 and TRBV6-3, could not be distinguished by the 87-base-pair reads and were therefore excluded. About 17 rarely observed V segments, including chromosome 9 orphons, were excluded from the earlier analysis of 550 to 700 of the donors because counts were too low. Strong co-occurrence of HLA alleles, especially DR and DQ, made assigning TCR associations to individual alleles difficult. The classifier was reported to diagnose cytomegalovirus status with high specificity and sensitivity in both the original and validation cohorts. A later analysis found that most CMV-associated TCR beta chains appeared HLA-restricted, with HLA associations seemingly driven largely by CMV exposure. The sequencing pipeline was judged likely to have produced a cluster of highly shared sequence variants as a technical artifact.

The cohort consisted of 600 or so healthy bone marrow donors. All cohort members were sampled while nominally healthy, although unrecorded immune exposures were likely present. The donor was CMV seropositive and belonged to the group of 250 to 300 seropositive cohort members. Each donor provided a peripheral blood sample, and peripheral blood mononuclear cells were used for TCR beta sequencing. Genomic DNA was extracted from the blood cell samples with the Qiagen DNeasy Blood Extraction Kit. Input material: PBMCs. The source is a man aged 60-69 years in good health and CMV-seropositive. The sequence joins TRBV4-2 to TRBJ2-3; confidence is insufficient to name the D gene. CDR3 sequence: CASSQVVARRFSGDTQYF. The nucleotide sequence reads TGTGCCAGCAGCCAAGTGGTGGCTAGAAGGTTTAGTGGAGATACGCAGTATTTT.